The 14 T cell receptor beta chains below come from one sample, sequenced in a study of response to subunit inactivated influenza vaccine. TCRdb analysed the RT-PCR reads with MiXCR anew, one entry per CDR3 protein. The profile shows a few hundred thousand distinct CDR3 sequences, around a fifth of them singletons. Sample: PBMCs from blood, taken roughly 20 months after vaccination. The receptors originated from a man aged 50 to 75 who received an inactivated influenza vaccine.

The rearrangement uses TRBV5-8 and TRBJ1-5; 8 bases line up with TRBD1. The CDR3 runs to 16 residues. With V trimmed by 2 bases and J by 3 bases, 7 bases remained unmatched. Germline-derived CDR1 and CDR2 are SGHTS and YDEGEE. CDR3 DNA: TGTGCCAGCAGCTTCGTCCAGGGGGCGAACAATCAGCCCCAGCATTTT. This codes for CASSFVQGANNQPQHF.

The genes are TRBV4-2 and TRBJ1-5; tentatively, D is TRBD1 (5 bases). The CDR3 sequence is 14 residues long. V lost 4 bases to trimming and J lost 7 bases, with 14 bases between them. The V gene's germline CDR1 is LGHNA and CDR2 YNFKEQ. Here the CDR3 reads CASSRGEDGQPQHF. The CDR3 bases are TGTGCCAGCAGCCGGGGGGAGGACGGGCAGCCCCAGCATTTT.

This clonotype was seen repeatedly, ten times or more. In DNA form, the CDR3 reads TGTGCCAGCAGCGTCGGGGAATACACTGAAGCTTTCTTT. Protein product: CASSVGEYTEAFF. The V call is TRBV9, the J call TRBJ1-1; D not certain. The CDR3 sequence is 13 residues long. Germline CDR1 SGDLS, CDR2 YYNGEE. V gave up 2 bases and J gave up 3 bases, with 8 bases separating them.

The V call is TRBV6-5, the J call TRBJ2-1, with 8 bases aligning to TRBD2. CDR3 length equals 17 residues. The V gene's germline CDR1 is MNHEY and CDR2 SVGAGI. With V trimmed by 2 bases and J by 3 bases, 9 bases remained unmatched. The CDR3 DNA sequence: TGTGCCAGCAGTTACACCCCCCGGGAGGGCCTCTACAATGAGCAGTTCTTC. Translated, it gives CASSYTPREGLYNEQFF.

The V gene is TRBV7-9, the J gene TRBJ2-1; 8 bases map to TRBD2. Germline CDR1 SEHNR, CDR2 FQNEAQ (reference sequence). The CDR3 is 16 amino acids. Germline trimming cut 1 base from V and 2 bases from J; bases unmatched to any gene: 4. Here the CDR3 reads CASSLGAGRAYNEQFF. The CDR3, as DNA: TGTGCCAGCAGCTTAGGGGCCGGGAGGGCCTACAATGAGCAGTTCTTC. Using reference TRBV7-9 and TRBJ2-1 for the parts outside the CDR3, the full variable domain is DTGVSQNPRHKITKRGQNVTFRCDPISEHNRLYWYRQTLGQGPEFLTYFQNEAQLEKSRLLSDRFSAERPKGSFSTLEIQRTEQGDSAMYLCASSLGAGRAYNEQFFGPGTRLTVL.

The rearrangement joins TRBV4-3 to TRBJ1-6, with 9 bases that match TRBD1. Germline CDR1 reads LGHNA; CDR2 reads YSLEER. The CDR3 covers 16 residues. V gave up 3 bases and J gave up 8 bases; unmatched junction bases: 8. The CDR3 loop is CASSQARRQGDSPLHF. CDR3 sequence (DNA): TGCGCCAGCAGCCAGGCCCGGAGACAGGGGGATTCACCCCTCCACTTT.

The chain employs TRBV27 and TRBJ1-5; D remains ambiguous. Trimming cost V 1 base and J 7 bases, with 14 bases left between them. CDR1 and CDR2 from the germline V gene are MNHEY and SMNVEV (reference sequence). The length of the CDR3 is 15 residues. The CDR3 nucleotides are TGTGCCAGCAGTTTATATGGCCGCTTGGACCAGCCCCAGCATTTT. Protein product: CASSLYGRLDQPQHF.

The V and J genes are TRBV20-1 and TRBJ2-1; TRBD2 might be the D (6 bases). The CDR3 covers 15 residues. V was clipped by 6 bases and J by 0 bases, with 15 bases between them. The V gene's germline CDR1 is DFQATT and CDR2 SNEGSKA (reference sequence). The CDR3 loop reads CSALGDSISYNEQFF. The CDR3 nucleotides read TGCAGTGCCCTAGGGGACTCCATCTCCTACAATGAGCAGTTCTTC.

This clonotype was observed a few times. The gene calls are TRBV9 and TRBJ1-6, with D possibly TRBD1 on 6 matching bases. Trimming took 4 bases from V and 7 from J, leaving 15 bases between them. CDR1 SGDLS and CDR2 YYNGEE come from the germline V gene. The CDR3 length is 15 residues. The CDR3 DNA reads as TGTGCCAGCAGCCCGCTGGCAGGGGAAAATTCACCCCTCCACTTT. Amino acids: CASSPLAGENSPLHF.

The CDR3 reads CASSFRGQGNTEAFF. In DNA, the CDR3 is TGTGCCAGCAGTTTCAGGGGACAGGGGAACACTGAAGCTTTCTTT. This chain connects TRBV6-2 or TRBV6-3 to TRBJ1-1; TRBD1 matches at 9 bases. V lost 4 bases, J lost 1 base, and 4 bases stayed unmatched. This CDR3 is 15 amino acids long. Germline V gives CDR1 MNHEY, CDR2 SVGEGT.

The V gene is TRBV29-1, the J gene TRBJ1-1; 8 bases agree with TRBD1. V lost 7 bases, J lost 5 bases, and 9 bases stayed unmatched. The CDR3 totals 13 residues. The V gene's germline CDR1 is SQVTM and CDR2 ANQGSEA. In DNA form, the CDR3 reads TGCAGCGCTAGGACAGGGTCGGGGACTGAAGCTTTCTTT. Protein sequence: CSARTGSGTEAFF.

The chain recombines TRBV7-8 with TRBJ1-4, with 7 bases matching TRBD1. The J segment lost 8 bases and the V segment lost 3 bases, leaving 3 bases of the junction unmatched. The CDR3 length is 13 residues. Germline CDR1 is SGHVS and CDR2 is FQNEAQ. The CDR3 spells CASSFRGEEKLFF. The CDR3 DNA reads TGTGCCAGCAGCTTCAGGGGGGAGGAAAAACTGTTTTTT.

The chain uses TRBV7-2 and TRBJ1-1; 8 bases fit TRBD1. The junction had 5 bases not matched to a gene; V was cut back by 0 bases and J by 8 bases. The germline gives CDR1 SGHTA, CDR2 FQGNSA. CDR3 size: 14 residues. CDR3 in amino acids: CASSLARDRLEAFF. For the CDR3, the DNA is TGTGCCAGCAGCTTAGCCCGGGACAGGTTAGAAGCTTTCTTT.

This clonotype was recorded at least ten times. J is TRBJ1-1 and V is TRBV29-1; D call uncertain. The germline V gene encodes CDR1 SQVTM and CDR2 ANQGSEA. This CDR3 is built from 14 residues. Trimming cost V 2 bases and J 5 bases, with 15 bases left between them. The CDR3 region is CSVEPPARRTEAFF. The CDR3 DNA sequence: TGCAGCGTTGAACCCCCGGCCCGGAGGACTGAAGCTTTCTTT.